The 10 T cell receptor beta chains presented below share a single source sample, sequenced in a study of CD8+CD57+ T cells in acquired aplastic anemia. All sequencing subjects had displayed CD8+CD57+ cell expansion on flow cytometry. Genomic DNA acted as the template from which TCR beta VDJ combination and CDR3 sequence profiling were carried out. Each CDR3 protein is one row after TCRdb ran MiXCR on the reads. The table shows under 250,000 distinct CDR3 sequences, with approximately 65% occurring only once. The sample comprised sorted CD4+, CD8+, or CD8+CD57+ T cells (not recorded which) from PBMCs. These receptor sequences come from a human donor with aplastic anemia.

The rearrangement joins TRBV6-5 to TRBJ2-6; D call uncertain. Between the trimmed V and J ends, which lost 10 bases and 3 bases, there was a span of 7 bases. The V gene's germline CDR1 is MNHEY and CDR2 SVGAGI. The CDR3 extends over 12 amino acids. CDR3 sequence: CATFNGANVLTF. For the CDR3, the DNA is TGTGCCACCTTCAATGGGGCCAACGTCCTGACTTTC.

The chain employs TRBV19 and TRBJ1-2, with TRBD1 as a possible D gene (6 bases). The CDR3 length is 12 residues. CDR1 and CDR2 (germline): LNHDA, SQIVND (reference sequence). The ends were cut back, 4 bases at V and 11 bases at J, with 14 bases in the middle. The CDR3 DNA sequence: TGTGCCAGTAGTACCGAGGGGGGGCGATACACCTTC. It translates to CASSTEGGRYTF.

This clonotype was found once. The V and J genes are TRBV18 and TRBJ2-7; 15 positions agree with TRBD2. CDR1 KGHSH and CDR2 LQKENI come from the germline V gene. The ends lost 3 bases at V and 3 bases at J; junction bases unmatched: 3. There are 16 residues in the CDR3. CDR3 sequence: CASSPGLAGGLYEQYF. CDR3 DNA: TGTGCCAGCTCACCGGGACTAGCGGGAGGTCTCTACGAGCAGTACTTC. The variable domain in full, completed from reference TRBV18 and TRBJ2-7, reads NAGVMQNPRHLVRRRGQEARLRCSPMKGHSHVYWYRQLPEEGLKFMVYLQKENIIDESGMPKERFSAEFPKEGPSILRIQQVVRGDSAAYFCASSPGLAGGLYEQYFGPGTRLTVT.

Comment on this clonotype: The junction shows a germline mismatch at one end, possibly a read error. J is TRBJ2-7 and V is TRBV12-3 or TRBV12-4; TRBD2 matches 10 bases. The J call may be wrong; the DNA end is better matched by TRBJ2-5. The CDR3 length is 14 residues. The CDR3 nucleotides read TGTGCCAGCAGTGTAGCGGGAGGACGGGAGACCCAGTACTTC. Residues: CASSVAGGRETQYF.

The CDR3 sequence: CASKTGPMNTEAFF. CDR3 sequence (DNA): TGTGCCAGTAAGACAGGGCCCATGAACACTGAAGCTTTCTTT. The genes are TRBV7-3 and TRBJ1-1, with 7 bases matching TRBD1. Trimming at V came to 9 bases and at J to 0 bases, leaving 7 bases not matched to a gene. Germline CDR1 is SGHTA and CDR2 is FQGTGA. This CDR3 has 14 residues.

The chain uses TRBV4-1 and TRBJ2-7; D uncertain. The ends were cut back, 0 bases at V and 5 bases at J, with 8 bases in the middle. CDR1 and CDR2 (germline): MGHRA, YSYEKL. This CDR3 has 13 residues. CDR3 nucleotides: TGCGCCAGCAGCCAAGATCGTACTAACGAGCAGTACTTC. This sequence encodes CASSQDRTNEQYF.

The CDR3 reads CASSIPEAGYSYNEQFF. CDR3 nucleotides: TGTGCCAGTAGTATCCCAGAAGCGGGGTATTCCTACAATGAGCAGTTCTTC. The chain combines TRBV19 with TRBJ2-1; TRBD2 matches 7 bases. V dropped 3 bases and J dropped 1; count of bases not matched to a gene: 9. This CDR3 contains 17 residues. Per the germline V gene, CDR1 is LNHDA and CDR2 is SQIVND (reference sequence).

There are many counts of this clonotype. The rearrangement uses TRBV2 and TRBJ2-7; weak D call: TRBD1 (5 bases). Germline CDR1 and CDR2: SNHLY and FYNNEI. The CDR3 consists of 13 residues. The germline V and J ends were trimmed by 3 bases and 5 bases, with 11 bases remaining between them. CDR3 region: CASSDAGFDEQYF. DNA of the CDR3: TGTGCCAGCAGTGATGCAGGGTTCGACGAGCAGTACTTC.

This clonotype was found a few times. This rearrangement joins TRBV19 to TRBJ1-1, with TRBD1 as a possible D gene (5 bases). There are 12 residues in the CDR3. Germline V gives CDR1 LNHDA, CDR2 SQIVND (reference sequence). Between the trimmed V and J ends, which lost 9 bases and 3 bases, there was a span of 11 bases. CDR3 protein: CASSWGDTEAFF. The DNA of the CDR3 is TGTGCCAGCTCCTGGGGGGACACTGAAGCTTTCTTT.

V gene TRBV19 combines with J gene TRBJ2-7, with TRBD1 matching over 7 bases. Germline lookup yields CDR1 LNHDA and CDR2 SQIVND (reference sequence). The CDR3 spans 14 residues. J gave up 4 bases and V 4 bases, and 7 bases lay outside the gene matches. The CDR3 is CASSSTGTAYEQYF. CDR3 DNA: TGTGCCAGTAGTAGCACCGGGACAGCTTACGAGCAGTACTTC.